The 25 T cell receptor beta chains presented below share a single source sample, sequenced in a study of Graves' ophthalmopathy and Graves' hyperthyroidism. From RNA, the CDR3 regions of TCR beta chains were amplified and sequenced. HTBI primers served in a first-round RT-PCR, which a second-round multiplex PCR followed. Via MiXCR, TCRdb re-called the multiplex PCR reads, giving one row per CDR3 protein. The data show some 360,000 distinct CDR3 sequences, with roughly a sixth seen just once and 2.4% held by the top ten. The sample taken for sequencing was peripheral blood. The receptors were sampled from an adult woman with stable Graves' hyperthyroidism.

V usage is TRBV28 and J usage is TRBJ2-7, with D possibly being TRBD1 (5 bases). This CDR3 comprises 14 residues. From germline, CDR1 is MDHEN and CDR2 SYDVKM. V was clipped by 2 bases and J by 2 bases, with 10 bases between them. CDR3 sequence (DNA): TGTGCCAGCAGTTTAGGGTACAGGCCCTACGAGCAGTACTTC. This gives the protein CASSLGYRPYEQYF.

The J gene is TRBJ2-7, the V gene TRBV9, with D maybe TRBD1 (6 bases). The CDR3 extends over 14 amino acids. Deletions cut 0 bases from V and 4 bases from J, with 11 bases between. In germline, CDR1 is SGDLS, CDR2 YYNGEE. CDR3 bases: TGTGCCAGCAGCGTAGGCCCAGGGGTGTACGAGCAGTACTTC. This sequence encodes CASSVGPGVYEQYF.

The chain uses TRBV27 and TRBJ2-7; D is perhaps TRBD1 (5 bases). V was trimmed by 2 bases and J by 3 bases, leaving 11 bases between them. Per germline, CDR1 MNHEY and CDR2 SMNVEV (reference sequence). This CDR3 region has 14 residues. CDR3 sequence: CASSLRGLFYEQYF. The CDR3 DNA sequence: TGTGCCAGCAGTTTAAGGGGCCTTTTCTACGAGCAGTACTTC.

J is TRBJ2-3 and V is TRBV20-1, with TRBD2 matching over 11 bases. The germline V gene has CDR1 DFQATT and CDR2 SNEGSKA (reference sequence). This CDR3 region has 14 residues. Trimming removed 7 bases from V and 2 bases from J; junction bases left unmatched: 5. The CDR3 sequence is CSGLAGGLTDTQYF. DNA for the CDR3: TGCAGTGGCCTAGCGGGAGGCCTCACAGATACGCAGTATTTT.

For this clonotype: Since a much larger clone is just one base distant, this may be a read error. V gene TRBV12-3 or TRBV12-4 combines with J gene TRBJ1-1, with D unclear. The CDR3 length is 13 residues. Deletions cut 5 bases from V and 1 base from J, with 8 bases between. This CDR3 is CASSRSGNTEAFF. The CDR3 nucleotides are TGTGCCAGCAGTCGTTCAGGGAACACTGAAGCTTTCTTT.

This clonotype was counted at least ten times. J is TRBJ1-3 and V is TRBV28; D is undetermined. Germline lookup yields CDR1 MDHEN and CDR2 SYDVKM. This CDR3 comprises 13 residues. The V gene lost 6 bases and the J gene lost 1 base, with 7 bases spanning the gap. CDR3 in amino acids: CASRSPSGNTIYF. The DNA for the CDR3 is TGTGCCAGCAGGAGTCCGTCTGGAAACACCATATATTTT. Full variable domain (rest looked up from reference TRBV28 and TRBJ1-3): DVKVTQSSRYLVKRTGEKVFLECVQDMDHENMFWYRQDPGLGLRLIYFSYDVKMKEKGDIPEGYSVSREKKERFSLILESASTNQTSMYLCASRSPSGNTIYFGEGSWLTVV.

Many counts were recorded for this clonotype. The chain links TRBV28 to TRBJ1-2; weak D call: TRBD1 (6 bases). There are 13 residues in the CDR3. Germline-derived CDR1 and CDR2 are MDHEN and SYDVKM. V was shortened by 6 bases and J by 3 bases, with 11 bases between the two germline ends. The CDR3 coding sequence is TGTGCCAGCAGGAGGGGGTTATACTATGGCTACACCTTC. It yields the protein CASRRGLYYGYTF.

This clonotype was counted many times. The rearrangement links TRBV12-5 to TRBJ1-6; tentative D call: TRBD1 (5 bases). The CDR3 spans 12 residues. Per the germline V gene, CDR1 is LGHNT and CDR2 is FRNRAP. Trimming removed 7 bases from V and 14 bases from J, with 15 bases in between. The CDR3 region is CASAPQEMSLHF. The CDR3 coding sequence is TGTGCTAGTGCCCCACAGGAGATGTCCCTCCACTTT.

This clonotype was seen repeatedly, ten times or more. The chain is built from TRBV2 and TRBJ2-7; 11 nucleotides line up with TRBD1. J was trimmed by 5 bases and V by 6 bases; bases with no gene match: 6. The CDR3 has 14 amino acids. Germline V gene sequence: CDR1 SNHLY, CDR2 FYNNEI. Here the CDR3 reads CASRDRGLYDEQYF. In DNA form, the CDR3 reads TGTGCCAGCAGGGACAGGGGGCTTTACGACGAGCAGTACTTC.

In its sample, this clonotype was seen many times. The gene calls are TRBV7-2 and TRBJ2-7; D is uncertain. The CDR3 has 15 residues. Trimming shortened V by 2 bases and J by 5 bases, and 16 bases separated the two germline ends. CDR1 and CDR2 (germline): SGHTA, FQGNSA. CDR3 in amino acids: CASSLTVAVSNEQYF. DNA for the CDR3: TGTGCCAGCAGCTTAACTGTGGCAGTCTCTAACGAGCAGTACTTC.

The chain joins TRBV11-2 to TRBJ2-7; D tentatively fits TRBD1 or TRBD2 (5 bases each). The CDR3 contains 15 residues. V lost 9 bases to trimming and J lost 7 bases, with 25 bases between them. Germline V lookup: CDR1 SGHAT, CDR2 FQNNGV. The CDR3 reads CASPTKRGTTGEQYF. CDR3 sequence (DNA): TGTGCCAGTCCGACAAAACGGGGCACCACCGGGGAGCAGTACTTC.

This clonotype was counted at least ten times. CDR3 nucleotide sequence: TGTGCCAGCAGACCAGAGGGGGCGCCGGAGACCCAGTACTTC. Translating it yields CASRPEGAPETQYF. This rearrangement joins TRBV28 to TRBJ2-5, with 7 nucleotides matching TRBD1. This CDR3 region has 14 residues. J gave up 5 bases and V 6 bases, and 9 bases lay outside the gene matches. Germline V gives CDR1 MDHEN, CDR2 SYDVKM.

In this sample, this clonotype turned up many times. The chain is built from TRBV10-2 and TRBJ2-7; 8 positions agree with TRBD1. Germline CDR1 and CDR2: WSHSY and SAAADI. The V segment lost 3 bases and the J segment 6 bases; nucleotides outside the gene matches: 13. The CDR3 is 16 residues long. The CDR3: CASSEGGTGGPPEQYF. CDR3 nucleotide sequence: TGCGCCAGCAGTGAAGGTGGAACAGGGGGTCCACCCGAGCAGTACTTC.

This clonotype came up many times. DNA of the CDR3: TGCGCCAGCAGCCAAGCCACCAGGATGGGTGAGCAGTACTTC. Translating gives CASSQATRMGEQYF. The J gene is TRBJ2-7, the V gene TRBV4-3; D uncertain. The CDR3 consists of 14 residues. V gave up 1 base and J gave up 7 bases, with 14 bases separating them. CDR1 is LGHNA, CDR2 YSLEER, per germline.

At least ten counts were recorded for this clonotype. This chain links TRBV4-1 with TRBJ1-1; 7 positions agree with TRBD1. V was clipped by 5 bases and J by 0 bases; unmatched bases: 9. The CDR3 totals 16 residues. Germline V CDR1 and CDR2: MGHRA, YSYEKL. The CDR3 is CASSYPTGRLNTEAFF. The CDR3 nucleotides read TGCGCCAGCAGCTATCCGACAGGGCGGCTGAACACTGAAGCTTTCTTT.

The chain is built from TRBV24-1 and TRBJ2-5; D might be TRBD1 (6 bases). The CDR3 has 14 amino acids. CDR1 is KGHDR, CDR2 SFDVKD, per germline. V gave up 3 bases and J gave up 5 bases, with 12 bases separating them. The DNA for the CDR3 is TGTGCCACCAGTGATCCGGGACAATGGGAGACCCAGTACTTC. Its protein is CATSDPGQWETQYF.

This clonotype occurred many times. The rearrangement joins TRBV6-1 to TRBJ1-2; 9 positions agree with TRBD1. V gave up 5 bases and J gave up 6 bases; unmatched junction bases: 4. There are 13 residues in the CDR3. Germline CDR1 MNHNS, CDR2 SASEGT. CDR3 in amino acids: CASSTQGANGYTF. The CDR3, as DNA: TGTGCCAGCAGTACACAGGGGGCCAATGGCTACACCTTC.

This clonotype was seen repeatedly, ten times or more. V is TRBV5-1 and J is TRBJ2-5; 8 nucleotides match TRBD1. Per the germline V gene, CDR1 is SGHRS and CDR2 is YFSETQ. J was trimmed by 5 bases and V by 3 bases; bases with no gene match: 6. This CDR3 has 14 amino acids. CDR3 in amino acids: CASSSTRGQETQYF. The CDR3 region has the DNA TGCGCCAGCAGCTCGACCAGGGGGCAGGAGACCCAGTACTTC.

As to this clonotype: A read error is likely, as this CDR3 ends without the conserved phenylalanine or tryptophan. The rearrangement uses TRBV12-3 or TRBV12-4 and TRBJ1-5; 7 bases are shared with TRBD1. CDR3 length: 13 residues. Trimming took 6 bases from V and 4 from J; bases not matched to a gene: 3. CDR3 bases: TGTGCCAGCAGATTGACAGGGAATCAGCCCCAGCATTCT. Translated, it gives CASRLTGNQPQHS.

Comment on this clonotype: This clone may be a read error of a much larger clone one base away. J is TRBJ1-2 and V is TRBV2; the D gene is possibly TRBD1 (5 bases). CDR1 and CDR2 from the germline V gene are SNHLY and FYNNEI. V was cut by 1 base and J by 9 bases, with 12 bases left in between. This CDR3 has 13 amino acids. Here the CDR3 reads CASSEERGGCYTF. The CDR3 region has the DNA TGTGCCAGCAGTGAAGAGAGGGGAGGTTGCTACACCTTC. The whole variable domain, remainder taken from reference TRBV2 and TRBJ1-2, is EPEVTQTPSHQVTQMGQEVILRCVPISNHLYFYWYRQILGQKVEFLVSFYNNEISEKSEIFDDQFSVERPDGSNFTLKIRSTKLEDSAMYFCASSEERGGCYTFGSGTRLTVV.

This clonotype was seen many times. The chain employs TRBV27 and TRBJ1-6; the D is unclear. Trimming removed 5 bases at V and 9 bases at J, with 20 bases between. Germline V gives CDR1 MNHEY, CDR2 SMNVEV (reference sequence). The CDR3 runs 16 residues. The CDR3 DNA reads TGTGCCAGCAGTATTGACCTCGTGTCTGGATCTTCACCCCTCCACTTT. This codes for CASSIDLVSGSSPLHF.

This chain uses TRBV5-1 with TRBJ1-2, with D possibly TRBD1 on 5 matching bases. CDR1 is SGHRS and CDR2 is YFSETQ in the germline V gene. V lost 4 bases and J lost 4, with 14 bases in between. This CDR3 has 14 amino acids. CDR3: CASSDSDSPYGYTF. The DNA for the CDR3 is TGCGCCAGCAGCGATTCCGACAGTCCCTATGGCTACACCTTC.

This clonotype appeared many times. V gene TRBV5-1 combines with J gene TRBJ1-5; D might be TRBD1 (5 bases). V was pared by 0 bases and J by 7 bases, with 11 bases between. CDR3 length: 14 amino acids. Germline V gene sequence: CDR1 SGHRS, CDR2 YFSETQ. CDR3 in amino acids: CASSLEGTGQPQHF. The CDR3 DNA reads TGCGCCAGCAGCTTGGAGGGGACCGGCCAGCCCCAGCATTTT.

This clonotype was observed at least ten times. V and J are TRBV20-1 and TRBJ2-7; 10 nucleotides align to TRBD1. V shed 3 bases, J shed 6 bases, and the junction held 11 bases outside the gene matches. Germline CDR1 is DFQATT and CDR2 is SNEGSKA (reference sequence). The CDR3 is made up of 15 amino acids. The CDR3 region is CSASSPGGQGIEQYF. CDR3 coding DNA: TGCAGTGCTAGCTCCCCAGGGGGACAGGGGATCGAGCAGTACTTC.

The sample holds many counts of this clonotype. The V and J genes are TRBV7-2 and TRBJ1-2, with D uncertain. The CDR3 totals 14 residues. From germline, CDR1 is SGHTA and CDR2 FQGNSA. V lost 2 bases, J lost 4 bases, and 11 bases lay in between. Here the CDR3 reads CASSLSGRLYGYTF. Written as DNA, the CDR3 is TGTGCCAGCAGCTTATCTGGCAGACTCTATGGCTACACCTTC.